This T cell receptor beta chain emerged from a study of early T cells in non-severe SARS-CoV-2 infection. The wider study: RNA in bulk from unsorted whole blood was sequenced, and chains were unpaired.

This clonotype has only a few counts. Trimming cost V 6 bases and J 2 bases, with 10 bases left between them. This CDR3 contains 12 residues. The V gene's germline CDR1 is DFQATT and CDR2 SNEGSKA (reference sequence). Attachment of unique molecular identifiers to individual cDNA molecules was performed. TCRdb analysed the 5' RACE reads with MiXCR anew, one entry per CDR3 protein. In the table there are approximately 97,000 distinct CDR3 sequences, roughly 11% of which are singletons. The chain carries TRBV20-1 and TRBJ1-2; D unresolved. This sequence originates from an adult who was a healthcare worker with PCR-confirmed SARS-CoV-2 infection or an uninfected control (not recorded which). The source was whole blood, collected at baseline. In DNA, the CDR3 is TGCAGTGCCCCCAGGACCAACTATGGCTACACCTTC. Translation: CSAPRTNYGYTF.